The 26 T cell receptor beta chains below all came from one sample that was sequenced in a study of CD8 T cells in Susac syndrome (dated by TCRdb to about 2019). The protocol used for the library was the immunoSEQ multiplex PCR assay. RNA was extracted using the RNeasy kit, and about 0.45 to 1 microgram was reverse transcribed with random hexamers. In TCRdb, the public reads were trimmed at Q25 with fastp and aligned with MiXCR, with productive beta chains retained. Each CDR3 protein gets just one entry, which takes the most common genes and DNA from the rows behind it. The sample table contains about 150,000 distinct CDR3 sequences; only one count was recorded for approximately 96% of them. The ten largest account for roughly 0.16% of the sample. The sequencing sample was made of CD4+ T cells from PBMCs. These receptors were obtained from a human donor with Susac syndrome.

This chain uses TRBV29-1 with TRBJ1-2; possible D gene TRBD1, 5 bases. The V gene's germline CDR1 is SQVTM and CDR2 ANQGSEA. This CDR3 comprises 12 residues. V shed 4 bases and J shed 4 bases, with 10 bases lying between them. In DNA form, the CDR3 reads TGCAGCGTTGGCGGGCAGGGCTATGGCTACACCTTC. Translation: CSVGGQGYGYTF.

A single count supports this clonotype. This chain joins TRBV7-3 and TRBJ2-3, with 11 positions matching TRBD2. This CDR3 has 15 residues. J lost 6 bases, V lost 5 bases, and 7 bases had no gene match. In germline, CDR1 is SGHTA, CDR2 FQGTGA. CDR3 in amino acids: CASSLSGGAYDTQYF. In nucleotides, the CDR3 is TGTGCCAGCAGCCTTAGCGGGGGGGCCTATGATACGCAGTATTTT.

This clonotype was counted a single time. The CDR3 coding sequence is TGTGCCAGCAGTGAAGTTGGTGGGGCCAACGTCCTGACTTTC. Amino acids: CASSEVGGANVLTF. The V gene is TRBV2, the J gene TRBJ2-6; D call uncertain. CDR3 length: 14 residues. V lost 1 base and J 3 bases, leaving 4 bases between the germline ends. Germline CDR1 is SNHLY and CDR2 is FYNNEI.

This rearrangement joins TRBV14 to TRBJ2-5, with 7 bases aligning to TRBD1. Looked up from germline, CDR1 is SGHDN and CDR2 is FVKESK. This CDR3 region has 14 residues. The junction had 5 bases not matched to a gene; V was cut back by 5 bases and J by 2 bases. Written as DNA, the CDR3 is TGTGCCAGCAGCTGGGACAGCTTACAAGAGACCCAGTACTTC. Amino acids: CASSWDSLQETQYF.

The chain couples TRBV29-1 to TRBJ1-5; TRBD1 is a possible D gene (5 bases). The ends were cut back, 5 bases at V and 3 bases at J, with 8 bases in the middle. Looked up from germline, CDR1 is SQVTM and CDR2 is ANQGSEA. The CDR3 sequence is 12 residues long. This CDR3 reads CSVRQNNQPQHF. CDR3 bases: TGCAGCGTTAGACAGAACAATCAGCCCCAGCATTTT. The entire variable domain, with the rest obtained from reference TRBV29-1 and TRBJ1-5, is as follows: SAVISQKPSRDICQRGTSLTIQCQVDSQVTMMFWYRQQPGQSLTLIATANQGSEATYESGFVIDKFPISRPNLTFSTLTVSNMSPEDSSIYLCSVRQNNQPQHFGDGTRLSIL.

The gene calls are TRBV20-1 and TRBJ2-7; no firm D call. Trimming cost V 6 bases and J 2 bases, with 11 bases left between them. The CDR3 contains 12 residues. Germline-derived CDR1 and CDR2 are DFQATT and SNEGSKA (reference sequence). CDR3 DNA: TGCAGTGCAGTGACTCTTACCTACGAGCAGTACTTC. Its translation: CSAVTLTYEQYF.

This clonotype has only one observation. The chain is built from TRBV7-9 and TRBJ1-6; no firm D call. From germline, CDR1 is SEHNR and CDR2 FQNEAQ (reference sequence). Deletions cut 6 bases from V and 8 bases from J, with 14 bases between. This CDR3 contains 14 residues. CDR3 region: CASRSDGDYSPLHF. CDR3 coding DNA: TGTGCCAGCAGATCGGACGGCGACTATTCACCCCTCCACTTT.

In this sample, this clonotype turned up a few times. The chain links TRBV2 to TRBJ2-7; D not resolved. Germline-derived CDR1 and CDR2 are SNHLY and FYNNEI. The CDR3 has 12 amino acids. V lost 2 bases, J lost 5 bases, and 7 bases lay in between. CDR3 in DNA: TGTGCCAGCAGTGAATCTAGGGACGAGCAGTACTTC. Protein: CASSESRDEQYF.

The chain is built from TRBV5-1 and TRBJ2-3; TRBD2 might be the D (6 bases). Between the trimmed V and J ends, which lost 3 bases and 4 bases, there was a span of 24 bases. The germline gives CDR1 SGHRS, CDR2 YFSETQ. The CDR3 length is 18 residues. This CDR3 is CASSSPALATSDSDTQYF. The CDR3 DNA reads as TGCGCCAGCAGCTCACCCGCACTAGCCACCTCCGATTCAGATACGCAGTATTTT.

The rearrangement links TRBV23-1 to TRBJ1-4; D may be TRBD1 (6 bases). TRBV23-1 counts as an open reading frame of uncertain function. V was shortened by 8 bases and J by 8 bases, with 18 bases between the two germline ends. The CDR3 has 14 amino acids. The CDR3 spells CASLFLDSNEKLFF. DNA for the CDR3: TGCGCCAGCCTATTCTTGGACAGTAACGAAAAACTGTTTTTT.

CDR3 in amino acids: CASSPHEGGAGANVLTF. In DNA form, the CDR3 reads TGCGCCAGCAGCCCGCATGAGGGAGGTGCTGGGGCCAACGTCCTGACTTTC. The genes are TRBV5-1 and TRBJ2-6; TRBD2 might be the D (6 bases). Germline V gene data show CDR1 as SGHRS and CDR2 as YFSETQ. The CDR3 runs 17 residues. V was pared by 4 bases and J by 2 bases, with 16 bases between. Looking up the rest from reference TRBV5-1 and TRBJ2-6 gives the full variable domain: KAGVTQTPRYLIKTRGQQVTLSCSPISGHRSVSWYQQTPGQGLQFLFEYFSETQRNKGNFPGRFSGRQFSNSRSEMNVSTLELGDSALYLCASSPHEGGAGANVLTFGAGSRLTVL.

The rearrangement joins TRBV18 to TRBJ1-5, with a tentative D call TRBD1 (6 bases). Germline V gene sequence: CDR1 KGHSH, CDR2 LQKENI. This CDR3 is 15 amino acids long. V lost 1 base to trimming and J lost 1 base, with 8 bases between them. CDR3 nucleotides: TGTGCCAGCTCACCACTTGGACAGAGCAATCAGCCCCAGCATTTT. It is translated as CASSPLGQSNQPQHF. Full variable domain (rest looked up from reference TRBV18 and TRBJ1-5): NAGVMQNPRHLVRRRGQEARLRCSPMKGHSHVYWYRQLPEEGLKFMVYLQKENIIDESGMPKERFSAEFPKEGPSILRIQQVVRGDSAAYFCASSPLGQSNQPQHFGDGTRLSIL.

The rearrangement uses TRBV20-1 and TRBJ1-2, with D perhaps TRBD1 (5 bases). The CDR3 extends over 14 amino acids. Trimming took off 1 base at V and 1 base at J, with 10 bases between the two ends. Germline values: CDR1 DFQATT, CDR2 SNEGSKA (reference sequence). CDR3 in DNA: TGCAGTGCTAGAGGGCGCAGGGTTAACTATGGCTACACCTTC. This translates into CSARGRRVNYGYTF.

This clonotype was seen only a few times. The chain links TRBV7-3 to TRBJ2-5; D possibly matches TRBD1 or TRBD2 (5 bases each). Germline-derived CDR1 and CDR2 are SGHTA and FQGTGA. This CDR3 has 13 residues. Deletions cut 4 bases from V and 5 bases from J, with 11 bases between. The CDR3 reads CASSSGTGETQYF. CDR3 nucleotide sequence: TGTGCCAGCAGCTCCGGGACCGGGGAGACCCAGTACTTC.

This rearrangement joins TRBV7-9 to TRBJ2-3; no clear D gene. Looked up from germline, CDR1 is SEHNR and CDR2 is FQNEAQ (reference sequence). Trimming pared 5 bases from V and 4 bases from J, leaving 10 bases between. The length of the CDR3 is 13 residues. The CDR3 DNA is TGTGCCAGCAGCCCAAAGCAGCCAGATACGCAGTATTTT. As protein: CASSPKQPDTQYF.

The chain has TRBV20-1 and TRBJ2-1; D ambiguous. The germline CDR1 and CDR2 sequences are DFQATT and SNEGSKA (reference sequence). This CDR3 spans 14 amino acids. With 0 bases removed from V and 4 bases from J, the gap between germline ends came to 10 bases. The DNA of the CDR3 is TGCAGTGCTAGAGATCAGGCCCAGTACAATGAGCAGTTCTTC. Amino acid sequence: CSARDQAQYNEQFF.

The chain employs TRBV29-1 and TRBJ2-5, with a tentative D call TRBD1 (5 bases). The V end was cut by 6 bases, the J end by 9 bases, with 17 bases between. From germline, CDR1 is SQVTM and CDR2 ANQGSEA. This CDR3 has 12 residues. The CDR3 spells CSVGDRGRAQYF. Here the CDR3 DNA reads TGCAGCGTGGGCGACAGAGGAAGGGCCCAGTACTTC.

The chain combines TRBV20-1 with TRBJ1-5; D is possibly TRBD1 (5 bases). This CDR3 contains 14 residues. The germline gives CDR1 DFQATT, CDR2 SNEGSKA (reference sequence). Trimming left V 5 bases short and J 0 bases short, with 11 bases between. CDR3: CSAQQVLSNQPQHF. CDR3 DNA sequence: TGCAGTGCTCAACAGGTGCTTAGCAATCAGCCCCAGCATTTT.

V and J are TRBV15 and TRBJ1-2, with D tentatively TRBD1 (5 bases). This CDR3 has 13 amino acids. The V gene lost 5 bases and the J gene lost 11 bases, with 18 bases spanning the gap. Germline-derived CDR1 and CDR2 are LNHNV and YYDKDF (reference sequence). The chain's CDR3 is CATSPGTKVQYTF. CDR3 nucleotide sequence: TGTGCCACCAGCCCGGGGACCAAGGTCCAATACACCTTC.

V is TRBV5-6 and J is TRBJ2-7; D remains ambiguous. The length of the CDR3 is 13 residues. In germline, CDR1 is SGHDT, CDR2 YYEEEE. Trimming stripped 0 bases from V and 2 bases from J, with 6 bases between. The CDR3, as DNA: TGTGCCAGCAGCTTGGTGAGTACCTACGAGCAGTACTTC. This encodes CASSLVSTYEQYF.

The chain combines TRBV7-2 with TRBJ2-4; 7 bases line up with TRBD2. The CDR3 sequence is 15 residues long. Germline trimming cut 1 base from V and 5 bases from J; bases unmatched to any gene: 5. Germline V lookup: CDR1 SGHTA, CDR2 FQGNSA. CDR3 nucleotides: TGTGCCAGCAGCTTAGTGTGGGGGGGTGAAAACATTCAGTACTTC. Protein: CASSLVWGGENIQYF. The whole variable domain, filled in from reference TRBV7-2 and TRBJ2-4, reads GAGVSQSPSNKVTEKGKDVELRCDPISGHTALYWYRQSLGQGLEFLIYFQGNSAPDKSGLPSDRFSAERTGGSVSTLTIQRTQQEDSAVYLCASSLVWGGENIQYFGAGTRLSVL.

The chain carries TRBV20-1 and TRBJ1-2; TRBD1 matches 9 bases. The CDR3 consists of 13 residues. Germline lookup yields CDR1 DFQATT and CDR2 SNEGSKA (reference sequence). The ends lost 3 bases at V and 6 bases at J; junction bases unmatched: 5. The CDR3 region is CSASGDRADGYTF. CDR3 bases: TGCAGTGCTAGTGGGGACAGGGCGGATGGCTACACCTTC.

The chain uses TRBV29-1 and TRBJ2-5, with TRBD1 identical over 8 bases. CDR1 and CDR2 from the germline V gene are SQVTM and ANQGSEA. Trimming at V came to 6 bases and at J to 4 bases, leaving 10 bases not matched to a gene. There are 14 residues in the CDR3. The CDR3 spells CSVRTGRRGETQYF. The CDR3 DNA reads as TGCAGCGTCCGGACAGGGCGGAGGGGAGAGACCCAGTACTTC.

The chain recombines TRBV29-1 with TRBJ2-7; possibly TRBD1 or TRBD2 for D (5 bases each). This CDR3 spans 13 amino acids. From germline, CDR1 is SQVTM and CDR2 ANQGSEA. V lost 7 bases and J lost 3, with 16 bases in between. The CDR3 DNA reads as TGCAGCGGCAGGGACCCCTTCAACTACGAGCAGTACTTC. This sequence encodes CSGRDPFNYEQYF.

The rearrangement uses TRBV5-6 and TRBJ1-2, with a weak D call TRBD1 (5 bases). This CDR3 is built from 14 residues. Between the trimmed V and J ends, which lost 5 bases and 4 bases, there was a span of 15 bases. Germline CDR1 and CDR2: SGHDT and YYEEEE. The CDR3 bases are TGTGCCAGCAGGCAACGGGGGGTTACCTATGGCTACACCTTC. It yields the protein CASRQRGVTYGYTF.

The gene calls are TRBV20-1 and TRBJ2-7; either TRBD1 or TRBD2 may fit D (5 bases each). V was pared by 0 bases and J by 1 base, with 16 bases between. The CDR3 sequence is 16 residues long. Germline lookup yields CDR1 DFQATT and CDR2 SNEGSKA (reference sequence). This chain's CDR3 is CSARDGGVSLSYEQYF. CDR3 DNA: TGCAGTGCTAGAGATGGGGGAGTATCGCTTTCCTACGAGCAGTACTTC.